This record looks at one T cell receptor (beta chain) sequence and its context. The V end lost 1 base, the J end lost 7 bases, and 5 bases lay between the germline ends. Per the germline V gene, CDR1 is DFQATT and CDR2 is SNEGSKA (reference sequence). This CDR3 contains 10 residues. The sample comes from a study of graft-versus-host responses after intestinal transplantation. Profiled with immunoSEQ multiplex PCR; TCRdb holds only in-frame clones, not every one. The sample consists of roughly 17,000 clones, around nine tenths of them appearing once. V usage is TRBV20-1 and J usage is TRBJ2-7, with D hard to call. This clonotype was obtained from a human patient who received an intestinal transplant, so some T cells may come from the graft donor. This specimen consisted of bone marrow, obtained around 130 days after transplant. CDR3 nucleotide sequence: TGCAGTGCTAGAGGGGATGAGCAGTACTTC. This sequence encodes CSARGDEQYF.